The present entry profiles one T cell receptor (beta chain) with its context. Authors' analysis steps: From reference gene primer amplification, estimates of nucleated cell counts were derived. Sequencing used immunoSEQ multiplex PCR; TCRdb keeps in-frame clones, though not all of them. V and J calls and clone size are copied from that table; D and trimming were computed from the DNA. The sample records 210,000 or so clones, just over 85% being singletons. Between the trimmed V and J ends, which lost 4 bases and 5 bases, there was a span of 11 bases. The CDR3 runs 13 residues. Looked up from germline, CDR1 is MNHEY and CDR2 is SVGEGT. The record originates from a study of blood T cell repertoires in COVID-19. Study at large: The samples span acute and convalescent COVID-19 from the United States, Italy and Spain. The analysed material was cDNA or gDNA that came from T cells, B-cell-depleted T cells, or PBMCs.

The sequence came from a man between 50 and 59 years old with acute or convalescent COVID-19. The sample consisted of peripheral blood. The chain links TRBV6-2 or TRBV6-3 to TRBJ1-1; D is ambiguous. This CDR3 is CASSSIPRTEAFF. As DNA, the CDR3 is TGTGCCAGCAGTTCCATACCGAGGACTGAAGCTTTCTTT.